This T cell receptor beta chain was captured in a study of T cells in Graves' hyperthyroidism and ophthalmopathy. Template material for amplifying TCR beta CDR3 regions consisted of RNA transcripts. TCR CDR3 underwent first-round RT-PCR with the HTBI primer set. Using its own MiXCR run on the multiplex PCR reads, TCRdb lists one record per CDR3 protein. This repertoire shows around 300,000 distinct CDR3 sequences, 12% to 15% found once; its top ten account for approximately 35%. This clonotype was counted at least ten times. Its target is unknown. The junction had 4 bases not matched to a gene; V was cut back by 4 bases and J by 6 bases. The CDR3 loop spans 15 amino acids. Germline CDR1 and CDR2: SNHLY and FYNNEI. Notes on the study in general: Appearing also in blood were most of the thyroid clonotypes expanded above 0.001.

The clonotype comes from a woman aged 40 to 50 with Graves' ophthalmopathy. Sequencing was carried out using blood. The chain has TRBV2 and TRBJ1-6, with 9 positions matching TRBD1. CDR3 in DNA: TGTGCCAGCAGTGTTGGGACAGGGCCTAATTCACCCCTCCACTTT. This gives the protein CASSVGTGPNSPLHF.